This section outlines one T cell receptor beta chain sequence together with its context. Antigen specificity is unknown. With 0 bases clipped from V and 10 bases from J, the junction kept 15 bases outside the gene matches. The germline CDR1 and CDR2 sequences are KGHSH and LQKENI. This CDR3 spans 17 amino acids. The data stem from a study of shared clonotypes between healthy human individuals. Study observations and caveats: Across a handful of donors, naive CD4 shared roughly 5%, naive CD8 3% to 3.5%, memory CD4 approximately 2.5%, memory CD8 0.4% to 0.5%. Naive subsets tended to show greater estimated richness than memory subsets.

Around 220 ng DNA, 30,000 or so T cell genomes, went into each sorted-subset replicate PCR. The protocol was immunoSEQ multiplex PCR, while the TCRdb copy is restricted to in-frame clones and leaves out a portion. The data show 2 million to 2.5 million clones, approximately 95% seen once. The specimen was naive CD4+ T cells from PBMCs. Subset of the sample: CD45RA+ positively selected. The rearrangement links TRBV18 to TRBJ2-1, with TRBD2 identical over 7 bases. The origin of this receptor is a man aged 18 to 29 in good health. Some clones in this sample may be carry-over from other donors' samples. The CDR3 protein is CASSPPSRRGGSSEQFF. The CDR3 nucleotides read TGTGCCAGCTCACCACCGTCCCGAAGGGGCGGGAGCTCCGAGCAGTTCTTC.